This paragraph reports one T cell receptor beta chain. The CDR3 loop spans 18 amino acids. Between the trimmed V and J ends, which lost 1 base and 0 bases, there was a span of 15 bases. Per germline, CDR1 SGHVS and CDR2 FQNEAQ. Measured with immunoSEQ multiplex PCR; TCRdb has only the in-frame clones, and not every one. The data hold about 42,000 clones, with more than 85% observed a single time. This sample was taken from a study of T cell changes during pregnancy in multiple sclerosis. This sample comprised CD4+ T cells from peripheral blood mononuclear cells, obtained after pregnancy. This chain links TRBV7-8 with TRBJ1-4; D is perhaps TRBD1 (5 bases). The receptor was isolated from a female donor in good health, enrolled as a control in a pregnancy study. This CDR3 is CASSLVPAGPATNEKLFF. In DNA, the CDR3 is TGTGCCAGCAGCTTAGTCCCAGCAGGGCCAGCAACTAATGAAAAACTGTTTTTT.